These 4 T cell receptor beta chains came from one sample sequenced in a study of blood T cell repertoires in COVID-19. Sequencing used immunoSEQ multiplex PCR; TCRdb keeps in-frame clones, though not all of them. The sample carries 450,000 to 500,000 clones, around 87% recorded once. The sample consisted of PBMCs or T cells enriched from blood (not recorded which). The source is a woman between 18 and 29 years old who had recovered from COVID-19.

The table lists this clone with a few counts. V usage is TRBV19 and J usage is TRBJ1-6; D might be TRBD1 (5 bases). Germline V gene data show CDR1 as LNHDA and CDR2 as SQIVND (reference sequence). This CDR3 comprises 15 residues. The ends were cut back, 2 bases at V and 7 bases at J, with 12 bases in the middle. The CDR3 sequence: CASSINFQGNSPLHF. DNA of the CDR3: TGTGCCAGTAGTATAAACTTTCAGGGAAATTCACCCCTCCACTTT.

The chain joins TRBV7-6 to TRBJ1-2, with D maybe TRBD1 (5 bases). The CDR3 runs 19 residues. CDR1 and CDR2 (germline): SGHVS, FNYEAQ. The germline V and J ends were trimmed by 0 bases and 2 bases, with 22 bases remaining between them. The CDR3 sequence: CASSLAQGVRGSSNYGYTF. The CDR3 DNA sequence: TGTGCCAGCAGCTTAGCGCAAGGGGTGCGTGGCTCTTCCAACTATGGCTACACCTTC.

The rearrangement joins TRBV5-1 to TRBJ1-4; 8 nucleotides align to TRBD1. V lost 4 bases and J lost 3; bases outside the gene matches: 5. This CDR3 spans 15 amino acids. Germline V lookup: CDR1 SGHRS, CDR2 YFSETQ. The CDR3 nucleotides are TGCGCCAGCAGCGCGACAGGGGTGCCTAATGAAAAACTGTTTTTT. It translates to CASSATGVPNEKLFF.

Only a few counts were recorded for this clone. The rearrangement uses TRBV6-6 and TRBJ1-5; D is ambiguous. V was trimmed by 7 bases and J by 5 bases, leaving 12 bases between them. Germline lookup yields CDR1 MNHNY and CDR2 SVGAGI (reference sequence). The length of the CDR3 is 13 residues. The CDR3 reads CASTPIFYQPQHF. CDR3 bases: TGTGCCAGCACCCCAATTTTTTATCAGCCCCAGCATTTT.